These T cell receptor beta chains were read from a single sample in a study of T cells in Graves' hyperthyroidism and ophthalmopathy. TCRdb fed the multiplex PCR reads into MiXCR, producing one record per CDR3 protein. The sample records about 640,000 distinct CDR3 sequences, about 20% being singletons. Material: blood. All receptors derive from a man under 40 with Graves' ophthalmopathy. CDR3s include the opening cysteine and the closing phenylalanine or tryptophan. Clone size is given for some rows only: seen once, a few or many times, or a class if the clone is expanded.

TRBJ2-1,-,TRBV7-2,CASSPNPKLAGGPNEQFF
TRBJ1-4,few,TRBV3-1,CASSQDWTGNEKLFF
TRBJ2-7,many,TRBV9,CASSVGGSSYEQYF
TRBJ2-1,-,TRBV6-2/TRBV6-3,CASSYSRGPLDSLEDEQFF
TRBJ2-1,many,TRBV5-1,CASSPYLAGEGNEQFF
TRBJ2-5,few,TRBV6-1,CASRAGSRETQYF
TRBJ2-7,once,TRBV10-1,CAISESHGTYEQYF
TRBJ1-1,many,TRBV28,CASQPVLNTEAFF
TRBJ2-7,few,TRBV7-9,CASSLGIAGADEQYF
TRBJ1-1,many,TRBV30,CAWAGHYNTEAFF